This T cell receptor beta chain was identified during a study of neurological immune-mediated disorders. TCRdb reprocessed the 5' RACE reads via MiXCR and lists one record per CDR3 protein. In the table there are about 84,000 distinct CDR3 sequences, under 13% of which are singletons. Study-wide results and caveats: The expanded clones of different subjects shared no CDR3 amino acid sequences (suggesting private repertoires in all groups).

The CDR3 has 17 amino acids. Per the germline V gene, CDR1 is SGDLS and CDR2 is YYNGEE. With 0 bases clipped from V and 3 bases from J, the junction kept 10 bases outside the gene matches. This clonotype showed up many times. Antigen specificity is unknown. Source material was 2 million unsorted PBMCs, stored at -80 °C in RNAlater. The receptor comes from a man aged 40-55 years in good health. The J gene is TRBJ2-7, the V gene TRBV9; the match to TRBD2 covers 9 bases. Material: PBMCs. CDR3 protein: CASSVGSGGRHFYEQYF. CDR3 DNA sequence: TGTGCCAGCAGCGTAGGGAGCGGGGGGCGCCATTTCTACGAGCAGTACTTC.